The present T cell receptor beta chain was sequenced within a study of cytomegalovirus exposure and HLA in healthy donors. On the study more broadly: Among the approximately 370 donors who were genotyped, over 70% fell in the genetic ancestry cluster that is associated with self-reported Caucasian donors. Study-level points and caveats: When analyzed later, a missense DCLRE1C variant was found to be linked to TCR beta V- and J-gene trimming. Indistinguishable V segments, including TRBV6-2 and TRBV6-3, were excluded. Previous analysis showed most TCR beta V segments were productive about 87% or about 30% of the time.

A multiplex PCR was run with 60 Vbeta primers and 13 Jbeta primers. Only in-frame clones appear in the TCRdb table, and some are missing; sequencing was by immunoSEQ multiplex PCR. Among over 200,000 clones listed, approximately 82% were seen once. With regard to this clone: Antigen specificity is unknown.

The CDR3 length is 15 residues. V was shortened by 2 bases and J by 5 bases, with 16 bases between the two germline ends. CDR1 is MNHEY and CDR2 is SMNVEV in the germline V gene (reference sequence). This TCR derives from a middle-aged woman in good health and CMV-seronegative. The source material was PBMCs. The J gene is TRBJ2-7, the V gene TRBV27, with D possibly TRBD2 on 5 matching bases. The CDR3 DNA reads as TGTGCCAGCAGTTTAGGACTCGGGGAGCGAGACGAGCAGTACTTC. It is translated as CASSLGLGERDEQYF.